This paragraph reports one TCR beta chain. Other DNA sequences in this specimen translate into the identical CDR3. This entry belongs to a study of blood T cell repertoires in COVID-19. About the study: Acute and convalescent COVID-19 specimens originated in the United States, Italy and Spain. Nucleic acid was either cDNA or gDNA, and it came from T cells, B-cell-depleted T cells, or PBMCs.

The CDR3 loop spans 12 amino acids. V trimming: 8 bases; J trimming: 7 bases; junction bases outside the gene matches: 3. Looked up from germline, CDR1 is MDHEN and CDR2 is SYDVKM. Participants' reported clinical history set cohort assignment. Study processing details: Estimation of nucleated cell counts relied on the amplification of reference gene primers. Some clones are missing from TCRdb's copy, which holds only in-frame ones; the method was immunoSEQ multiplex PCR. For V, J and clone size, that table is used; D and trimming come from the DNA. The sample consists of 290,000 or so clones, 85% to 90% of them appearing once.

The sequencing input was PBMCs or T cells enriched from blood (not recorded which). The rearrangement links TRBV28 to TRBJ1-5; 9 nucleotides align to TRBD1. The sequence derives from a woman between 18 and 29 years old with acute COVID-19. CDR3 nucleotides: TGTGCCAGCCGGACAGGGGACCAGCCCCAGCATTTT. Translating gives CASRTGDQPQHF.